This T cell receptor beta chain originates from a study of T cells after yellow fever vaccination. Findings and limits, study-wide: Clonotypes appearing in both CD4 and CD8 compartments existed, and their share was small. The booster response re-showed most primary clones: 95% to 96% CD4, approximately 90% CD8.

The CDR3 totals 15 residues. CDR1 and CDR2 from the germline V gene are LNHNV and YYDKDF (reference sequence). V shed 5 bases, J shed 7 bases, and the junction held 13 bases outside the gene matches. This clonotype has more than one count but fewer than ten. Its target is not known. TCRdb itself ran the 5' RACE reads through MiXCR, one entry per CDR3 protein. This sample yields about 160,000 distinct CDR3 sequences, of which 6% to 7.5% are seen a single time; over 2% belongs to the top ten. The TCR sequence derives from a man between 18 and 29 years old who received the YFV17D yellow fever vaccine. The sequencing here drew on CD4+ T cells sorted from PBMCs, taken about 5 days after the first yellow fever vaccination. The V and J genes are TRBV15 and TRBJ2-5; 7 bases align to TRBD2. The CDR3 DNA follows: TGTGCCACCAGCCCGCCCGGGGGGAGCGGTTTGACCCAGTACTTC. Residues: CATSPPGGSGLTQYF.